This T cell receptor (beta chain) was sequenced for a study of cytomegalovirus exposure and HLA in healthy donors. Study conclusions and caveats: TCR beta sequences reportedly predicted most subjects' HLA-A and HLA-B alleles accurately. In a later analysis, most CMV-associated TCR beta chains appeared HLA-restricted. Most likely, a cluster of highly shared sequence variants arose as a sequencing artifact.

The PCR had 60 Vbeta and 13 Jbeta primers. Data came from immunoSEQ multiplex PCR; TCRdb stores just in-frame clones and leaves some out. The sample includes around 100,000 clones, 75% to 85% seen only once; the top ten take 3.4%. From germline, CDR1 is SGHNT and CDR2 YENEEA. This CDR3 is built from 15 residues. Details on this clone: The antigen remains unidentified.

Sequences were obtained from PBMCs. The V and J genes are TRBV11-3 and TRBJ2-5, with 9 bases aligning to TRBD2. TRBJ2-7 explains the end of the DNA better; the J call may be wrong. The clonotype was recovered from a man aged 25-45 years in good health and CMV-seropositive. Here the CDR3 DNA reads TGTGCCAGCAGCTTAGATAGCGGGAGATCTAACGAGCAGTACTTC. Protein sequence: CASSLDSGRSNEQYF.